This paragraph covers one TCR beta chain sequence. Its antigen is not known. Data came from immunoSEQ multiplex PCR; TCRdb stores just in-frame clones and leaves some out. Counted here are under 100,000 clones, 88% occurring once; the ten biggest clones make up less than 25%. This entry comes from a study of T cells in localized non-small cell lung cancer. Whole-study findings and limits: Heterogeneity cannot be ruled out, as sequencing used one tumor region only.

This specimen was peripheral blood, taken before any cancer treatment. The sequence came from a woman aged 35-75 years with stage I squamous cell lung carcinoma.

CDR3 loop: CASSYVWAGGREKLFF. The CDR3 DNA sequence: TGTGCCAGCAGTTACGTTTGGGCGGGTGGTAGGGAAAAACTGTTTTTT. The chain employs TRBV6-6 and TRBJ1-4; D gene uncertain. CDR1 is MNHNY and CDR2 is SVGAGI in the germline V gene (reference sequence). V was pared by 2 bases and J by 8 bases, with 18 bases between. The CDR3 runs to 16 residues.